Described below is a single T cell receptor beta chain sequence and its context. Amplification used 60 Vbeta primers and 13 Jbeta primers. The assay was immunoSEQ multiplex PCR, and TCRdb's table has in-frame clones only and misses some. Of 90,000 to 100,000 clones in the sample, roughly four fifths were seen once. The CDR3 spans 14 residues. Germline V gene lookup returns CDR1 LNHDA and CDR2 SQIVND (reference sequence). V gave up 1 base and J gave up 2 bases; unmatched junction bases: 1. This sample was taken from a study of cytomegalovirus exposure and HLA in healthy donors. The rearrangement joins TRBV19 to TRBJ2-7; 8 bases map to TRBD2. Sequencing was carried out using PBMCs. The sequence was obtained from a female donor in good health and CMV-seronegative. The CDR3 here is CASSIGGGPYEQYF. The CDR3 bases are TGTGCCAGTAGTATAGGCGGGGGGCCCTACGAGCAGTACTTC.